One and the same sample provided the 26 T cell receptor beta chains below, sequenced in a study of early T cells in non-severe SARS-CoV-2 infection (dated by TCRdb to the early 2020s). The method behind the library was 5' RACE. This sample was sequenced with a NextSeq 500. TCRdb applied fastp at Q25 and MiXCR to the public reads, then kept only in-frame beta chains. Each CDR3 protein gets just one entry, which takes the most common genes and DNA from the rows behind it. The sample table records around 70,000 distinct CDR3 sequences; about 12% of these occur just once. The top ten clones comprise around 4.3% of the sample. What was sequenced was whole blood. These receptors came from an adult who was a healthcare worker with PCR-confirmed SARS-CoV-2 infection or an uninfected control (not recorded which).

This clonotype was detected ten times or more. The chain is built from TRBV20-1 and TRBJ2-3; 8 bases agree with TRBD2. V dropped 1 base and J dropped 5; count of bases not matched to a gene: 11. The CDR3 sequence is 16 residues long. The germline V gene encodes CDR1 DFQATT and CDR2 SNEGSKA (reference sequence). CDR3 sequence reads: CSARAPREGHGDTQYF. The CDR3 nucleotides are TGCAGTGCTAGAGCACCTCGGGAGGGCCATGGAGATACGCAGTATTTT.

On this clonotype itself: This may be a read error: a much more frequent sequence differs by one nucleotide. The CDR3 spells CASSPAEYGTGELFF. The CDR3 coding sequence is TGTGCCAGCAGCCCGGCAGAGTATGGCACCGGGGAGCTGTTTTTT. This chain joins TRBV7-3 and TRBJ2-2; no clear D. The V gene lost 5 bases and the J gene lost 4 bases, with 14 bases spanning the gap. The germline V gene has CDR1 SGHTA and CDR2 FQGTGA. The length of the CDR3 is 15 residues.

This clonotype was counted many times. The chain couples TRBV20-1 to TRBJ2-1, with TRBD1 as a possible D gene (6 bases). Trimming took off 6 bases at V and 6 bases at J, with 15 bases between the two ends. Germline CDR1 reads DFQATT; CDR2 reads SNEGSKA (reference sequence). The CDR3 is 13 residues long. Here the CDR3 reads CSAGHPRTNEQFF. The CDR3 DNA reads as TGCAGTGCGGGACACCCAAGAACCAATGAGCAGTTCTTC.

The sample holds many counts of this clonotype. The J gene is TRBJ1-6, the V gene TRBV30; D unclear. CDR3 length equals 16 residues. Trimming removed 0 bases at V and 9 bases at J, with 18 bases between. The germline V gene encodes CDR1 GTSNPN and CDR2 SVGIG (reference sequence). CDR3 loop: CAWSVGTRVAGSPLHF. In DNA form, the CDR3 reads TGTGCCTGGAGTGTCGGCACGAGGGTGGCTGGTTCACCCCTCCACTTT.

This chain joins TRBV28 and TRBJ2-2; D is uncertain. This CDR3 is built from 14 residues. Germline V gene lookup returns CDR1 MDHEN and CDR2 SYDVKM. V gave up 3 bases and J gave up 2 bases, with 7 bases separating them. The CDR3 region is CASSFGPNTGELFF. The CDR3 DNA follows: TGTGCCAGCAGTTTTGGACCTAACACCGGGGAGCTGTTTTTT.

This clonotype was seen at least ten times. The CDR3 DNA sequence: TGTGCCAGCAGGGCCTCGTTCGGACAGGGCACAGATACGCAGTATTTT. Amino acids: CASRASFGQGTDTQYF. This chain joins TRBV12-3 or TRBV12-4 and TRBJ2-3; the match to TRBD1 covers 7 bases. The V segment lost 6 bases and the J segment 1 base; nucleotides outside the gene matches: 10. CDR3 length equals 16 residues.

There are many counts of this clonotype. The chain carries TRBV28 and TRBJ2-3; D is tentatively TRBD1 or TRBD2 (6 bases each). The germline CDR1 and CDR2 sequences are MDHEN and SYDVKM. This CDR3 spans 17 amino acids. V was clipped by 8 bases and J by 4 bases, with 25 bases between them. CDR3 sequence (DNA): TGTGCCAGCTCCCCTTCAGGGGCTAGCGCAAACTCAGATACGCAGTATTTT. It yields the protein CASSPSGASANSDTQYF.

The chain couples TRBV12-3 or TRBV12-4 to TRBJ2-1; 10 positions match TRBD2. With V trimmed by 6 bases and J by 5 bases, 7 bases remained unmatched. The CDR3 has 15 residues. The CDR3 nucleotides read TGTGCCAGCAGCCCCGGGACTAGCGCGAACAATGAGCAGTTCTTC. Encoded protein: CASSPGTSANNEQFF.

V usage is TRBV6-5 and J usage is TRBJ2-5, with 7 bases lining up with TRBD2. V dropped 5 bases and J dropped 1; count of bases not matched to a gene: 4. Germline V gene lookup returns CDR1 MNHEY and CDR2 SVGAGI. The CDR3 is 14 amino acids. CDR3 loop: CASSPREAQETQYF. Written as DNA, the CDR3 is TGTGCCAGCAGTCCTCGGGAGGCCCAAGAGACCCAGTACTTC.

V is TRBV28 and J is TRBJ1-1; no clear D gene. Germline lookup yields CDR1 MDHEN and CDR2 SYDVKM. Trimming took 2 bases from V and 5 from J, leaving 6 bases between them. CDR3 length: 12 residues. The DNA of the CDR3 is TGTGCCAGCAGTTTAAAACAGACTGAAGCTTTCTTT. Its protein product is CASSLKQTEAFF.

This clonotype was counted at least ten times. DNA for the CDR3: TGTGCCAGCAGGGAAAGGACTAGCGGGAGTGGTGAGCAGTACTTC. Its protein product is CASRERTSGSGEQYF. V is TRBV2 and J is TRBJ2-7, with 13 bases that match TRBD2. Germline V lookup: CDR1 SNHLY, CDR2 FYNNEI. The CDR3 is made up of 15 amino acids. V shed 6 bases, J shed 7 bases, and the junction held 9 bases outside the gene matches. The full variable domain, completed using reference TRBV2 and TRBJ2-7, is EPEVTQTPSHQVTQMGQEVILRCVPISNHLYFYWYRQILGQKVEFLVSFYNNEISEKSEIFDDQFSVERPDGSNFTLKIRSTKLEDSAMYFCASRERTSGSGEQYFGPGTRLTVT.

This clonotype has more than one count but fewer than ten. The rearrangement joins TRBV11-2 to TRBJ2-7; D might be TRBD1 or TRBD2, each matching 5 bases. V lost 3 bases and J 8 bases, leaving 14 bases between the germline ends. Germline loops: CDR1 SGHAT, CDR2 FQNNGV. The CDR3 is 13 residues long. Here the CDR3 DNA reads TGTGCCAGCAGCTTGCCGGTGGGGGTTCAGCAGTACTTC. It codes for CASSLPVGVQQYF.

This rearrangement joins TRBV28 to TRBJ2-1; no clear D gene. Germline loops: CDR1 MDHEN, CDR2 SYDVKM. The V and J ends lost 2 bases and 8 bases respectively, with 1 base between them. This CDR3 comprises 10 residues. CDR3 region: CASSLHEQFF. The CDR3 DNA reads as TGTGCCAGCAGTTTACATGAGCAGTTCTTC.

This clonotype has more than one count but fewer than ten. The chain joins TRBV5-1 to TRBJ2-5; D tentatively reads TRBD1 or TRBD2 (5 bases each). CDR3 size: 13 residues. Germline V CDR1 and CDR2: SGHRS, YFSETQ. Trimming took 5 bases from V and 5 from J, leaving 13 bases between them. This CDR3 reads CASRRGAQETQYF. For the CDR3, the DNA is TGCGCCAGCAGGCGAGGGGCCCAGGAGACCCAGTACTTC.

In this sample, this clonotype turned up a few times. V usage is TRBV10-1 and J usage is TRBJ2-7; no clear D. The CDR3 length is 17 residues. With 0 bases removed from V and 0 bases from J, the gap between germline ends came to 15 bases. The germline gives CDR1 WNHNN, CDR2 SYGVQD (reference sequence). CDR3 loop: CASSESPAAQSSYEQYF. The CDR3 coding sequence is TGCGCCAGCAGTGAGTCTCCCGCAGCACAAAGCTCCTACGAGCAGTACTTC.

This clonotype is medium-sized within its sample. The CDR3 sequence is CSASGTSDYNEQFF. CDR3 DNA sequence: TGCAGTGCGTCCGGGACTAGCGATTACAATGAGCAGTTCTTC. The chain carries TRBV20-1 and TRBJ2-1; 10 bases map to TRBD2. V shed 6 bases and J 4 bases; nucleotides not matched to a gene: 6. This CDR3 is 14 amino acids long. The germline gives CDR1 DFQATT, CDR2 SNEGSKA (reference sequence).

This clonotype came up a few times. CDR3 sequence reads: CASSQTGLSGSSDTQYF. In nucleotides, the CDR3 is TGCGCCAGCAGCCAAACCGGACTAAGCGGGAGTTCAGATACGCAGTATTTT. V usage is TRBV4-1 and J usage is TRBJ2-3; 8 nucleotides agree with TRBD2. The V gene's germline CDR1 is MGHRA and CDR2 YSYEKL. J lost 4 bases, V lost 2 bases, and 11 bases had no gene match. This CDR3 region has 17 residues.

The V and J genes are TRBV28 and TRBJ1-5, with TRBD1 matching 8 bases. In germline, CDR1 is MDHEN, CDR2 SYDVKM. The ends lost 4 bases at V and 6 bases at J; junction bases unmatched: 8. CDR3 length: 15 amino acids. CDR3 sequence: CASSSSGTGGQPQHF. For the CDR3, the DNA is TGTGCCAGCAGTTCATCGGGCACAGGGGGTCAGCCCCAGCATTTT. Together with reference TRBV28 and TRBJ1-5, the CDR3 gives the full variable domain: DVKVTQSSRYLVKRTGEKVFLECVQDMDHENMFWYRQDPGLGLRLIYFSYDVKMKEKGDIPEGYSVSREKKERFSLILESASTNQTSMYLCASSSSGTGGQPQHFGDGTRLSIL.

Turning to this clonotype: Being one base from a much bigger clone, this may be a read error. The chain carries TRBV2 and TRBJ1-5; D might be TRBD1 (5 bases). The V gene's germline CDR1 is SNHLY and CDR2 FYNNEI. This CDR3 has 14 residues. V was trimmed by 7 bases and J by 6 bases, leaving 16 bases between them. CDR3 region: CASTERGCGQPQHF. CDR3 sequence (DNA): TGTGCCAGCACGGAGCGGGGGTGCGGTCAGCCCCAGCATTTT. Full variable domain (missing parts from reference TRBV2 and TRBJ1-5): EPEVTQTPSHQVTQMGQEVILRCVPISNHLYFYWYRQILGQKVEFLVSFYNNEISEKSEIFDDQFSVERPDGSNFTLKIRSTKLEDSAMYFCASTERGCGQPQHFGDGTRLSIL.

In its sample, this clonotype was seen many times. This chain joins TRBV7-9 and TRBJ1-4; weak D call: TRBD1 (6 bases). Germline CDR1 SEHNR, CDR2 FQNEAQ (reference sequence). Between the trimmed V and J ends, which lost 4 bases and 6 bases, there was a span of 15 bases. The CDR3 totals 15 residues. The CDR3 DNA reads TGTGCCAGCAGCTCCTCAGGGGCGTTGGATGAAAAACTGTTTTTT. It codes for CASSSSGALDEKLFF.

This chain links TRBV7-8 with TRBJ2-3; no definite D call. Germline CDR1 reads SGHVS; CDR2 reads FQNEAQ. V was trimmed by 1 base and J by 4 bases, leaving 3 bases between them. The CDR3 sequence is 12 residues long. CDR3 amino acids: CASSLGPDTQYF. CDR3 DNA sequence: TGTGCCAGCAGCTTAGGGCCAGATACGCAGTATTTT.

Turning to this clonotype: Just one base apart from a much larger clone, this may be a read error. The chain is built from TRBV7-6 and TRBJ1-4, with D possibly TRBD1 on 5 matching bases. Looked up from germline, CDR1 is SGHVS and CDR2 is FNYEAQ. The V end lost 1 base, the J end lost 8 bases, and 17 bases lay between the germline ends. The CDR3 spans 16 residues. The CDR3, as DNA: TGTGCCAGCAGCTTAGTAGTCACAGGAACCGCCGAAAAACTGTTTTTT. It yields the protein CASSLVVTGTAEKLFF.

The rearrangement uses TRBV20-1 and TRBJ2-5, with 11 bases identical to TRBD2. CDR1 and CDR2 from the germline V gene are DFQATT and SNEGSKA (reference sequence). V dropped 3 bases and J dropped 2; count of bases not matched to a gene: 14. The length of the CDR3 is 18 residues. The CDR3 reads CSASGVTSGITYQETQYF. In DNA, the CDR3 is TGCAGTGCTAGCGGGGTGACTAGCGGGATAACCTATCAAGAGACCCAGTACTTC.

Many counts were recorded for this clonotype. The genes are TRBV3-1 and TRBJ2-1; 9 nucleotides agree with TRBD2. CDR3 length: 15 residues. Germline assignment: CDR1 LGHDT and CDR2 YNNKEL (reference sequence). Unmatched junction bases numbered 5, after V lost 4 bases and J lost 4 bases. Here the CDR3 DNA reads TGTGCCAGCAGCCCTACAGCGGGGGGATACAATGAGCAGTTCTTC. Protein sequence: CASSPTAGGYNEQFF.

A few counts support this clonotype. This chain joins TRBV5-1 and TRBJ1-2; D gene uncertain. V gave up 3 bases and J gave up 8 bases, with 20 bases separating them. CDR3 length equals 15 residues. CDR1 is SGHRS, CDR2 YFSETQ, per germline. CDR3 in amino acids: CASSSSGGHPQGYTF. The CDR3, as DNA: TGCGCCAGCAGCTCCTCAGGAGGGCACCCGCAGGGCTACACCTTC.

In this sample, this clonotype turned up many times. The chain has TRBV7-6 and TRBJ2-1; TRBD2 aligns across 7 bases. The V segment lost 3 bases and the J segment 5 bases; nucleotides outside the gene matches: 4. Germline V CDR1 and CDR2: SGHVS, FNYEAQ. The CDR3 covers 14 residues. This CDR3 is CASSFPGTNNEQFF. The CDR3 region has the DNA TGTGCCAGCAGCTTCCCCGGGACTAACAATGAGCAGTTCTTC. The full variable domain, its missing parts supplied by reference TRBV7-6 and TRBJ2-1, is GAGVSQSPRYKVTKRGQDVALRCDPISGHVSLYWYRQALGQGPEFLTYFNYEAQQDKSGLPNDRFSAERPEGSISTLTIQRTEQRDSAMYRCASSFPGTNNEQFFGPGTRLTVL.